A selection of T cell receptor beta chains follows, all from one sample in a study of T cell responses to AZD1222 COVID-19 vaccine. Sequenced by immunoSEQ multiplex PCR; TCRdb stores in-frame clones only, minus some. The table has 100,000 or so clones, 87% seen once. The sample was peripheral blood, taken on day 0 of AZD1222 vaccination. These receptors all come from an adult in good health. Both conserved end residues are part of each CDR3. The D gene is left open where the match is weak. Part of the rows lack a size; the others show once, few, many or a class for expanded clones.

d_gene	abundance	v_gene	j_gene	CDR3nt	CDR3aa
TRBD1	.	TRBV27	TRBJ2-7	TGTGCCAGCAGTTTAATGCAAACAGGGGGGATCGAGCAGTACTTC	CASSLMQTGGIEQYF
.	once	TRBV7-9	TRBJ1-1	TGTGCCAGCAACCTAGGGCTTACGGACACTGAAGCTTTCTTT	CASNLGLTDTEAFF
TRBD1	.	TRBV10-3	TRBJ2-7	TGTGCCATCGGGGGACAGGGTAGCTACGAGCAGTACTTC	CAIGGQGSYEQYF
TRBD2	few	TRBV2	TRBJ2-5	TGTGCCAGCAGTGAAGGGCTAGCGGGGGGGCTAGAGACCCAGTACTTC	CASSEGLAGGLETQYF
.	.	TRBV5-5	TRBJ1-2	TGTGCCAGCACCCATCCCGACCGGAACTATGGCTACACCTTC	CASTHPDRNYGYTF
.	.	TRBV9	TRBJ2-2	TGTGCCAGCAGCGTAGCCACAGGTGGACCGAACACCGGGGAGCTGTTTTTT	CASSVATGGPNTGELFF
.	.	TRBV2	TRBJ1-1	TGTGCCAGCAGTGAACTCGAGTTGGGGACTGAAGCTTTCTTT	CASSELELGTEAFF
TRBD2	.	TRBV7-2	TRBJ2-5	TGTGCCAGCAGCTTAGCGGGACTAGCGGTTAAAGAGACCCAGTACTTC	CASSLAGLAVKETQYF
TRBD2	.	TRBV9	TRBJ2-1	TGTGCCAGCAGCGTAGCTACGCTTAGCGGGGGCCCTTACAATGAGCAGTTCTTC	CASSVATLSGGPYNEQFF
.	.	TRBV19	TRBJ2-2	TGTGCCAGTAGGGGGCAGGGACTCACCGGGGAGCTGTTTTTT	CASRGQGLTGELFF
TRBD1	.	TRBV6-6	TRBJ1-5	TGTGCCAGCAGTGGACAGGGGGCAGATCAGCCCCAGCATTTT	CASSGQGADQPQHF
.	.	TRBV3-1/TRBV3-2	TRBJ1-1	TGTGCCAGCAGCCCCTTTGGGACGTCCGAAGCTTTCTTT	CASSPFGTSEAFF
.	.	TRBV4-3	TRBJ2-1	TGCGCCAGCAGCCAAGAGGTCCGAGGTGAGCAGTTCTTC	CASSQEVRGEQFF
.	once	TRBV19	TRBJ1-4	TGTGCCAGTAGTATAGCCGGGTTCGTCGGAAAACTGTTTTTT	CASSIAGFVGKLFF
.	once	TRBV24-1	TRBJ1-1	TGTGCCACCAGTGACCGGCTTCACACTGAAGCTTTCTTT	CATSDRLHTEAFF
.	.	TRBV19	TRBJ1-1	TGTGCCAGTAGTGGATCAGGGGCGGGGAACACTGAAGCTTTCTTT	CASSGSGAGNTEAFF
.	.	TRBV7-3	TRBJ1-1	TGTGCCAGCAGCCGGACACCGAACACTGAAGCTTTCTTT	CASSRTPNTEAFF
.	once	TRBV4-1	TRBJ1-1	TGCGCCAGCAGCCAAGTAGGGGTGAACACTGAAGCTTTCTTT	CASSQVGVNTEAFF
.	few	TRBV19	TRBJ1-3	TGTGCCAGTAGTACCCCGCGGGGGAACACCATATATTTT	CASSTPRGNTIYF
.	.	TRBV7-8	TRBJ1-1	TGTGCCAGCAGCACAACCCGTCAGGGGAGAAATGCTTTCTTT	CASSTTRQGRNAFF
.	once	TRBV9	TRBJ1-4	TGTGCCAGCAGCGTAGGTGAGGGGGACAAACTGTTTTTT	CASSVGEGDKLFF
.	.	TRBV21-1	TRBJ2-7	TGTGCCAGCCGTAGTCGGTTGTCCTACGAGCAGTACTTC	CASRSRLSYEQYF
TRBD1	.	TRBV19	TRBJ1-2	TGTGCCAGTAGTCAACAGGGGGCGGCCCCTGGCTACACCTTC	CASSQQGAAPGYTF
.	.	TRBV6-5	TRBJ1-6	TGTGCCAGCAGTTACTCCGCCTCATCTGGTTCACCCCTCCACTTT	CASSYSASSGSPLHF